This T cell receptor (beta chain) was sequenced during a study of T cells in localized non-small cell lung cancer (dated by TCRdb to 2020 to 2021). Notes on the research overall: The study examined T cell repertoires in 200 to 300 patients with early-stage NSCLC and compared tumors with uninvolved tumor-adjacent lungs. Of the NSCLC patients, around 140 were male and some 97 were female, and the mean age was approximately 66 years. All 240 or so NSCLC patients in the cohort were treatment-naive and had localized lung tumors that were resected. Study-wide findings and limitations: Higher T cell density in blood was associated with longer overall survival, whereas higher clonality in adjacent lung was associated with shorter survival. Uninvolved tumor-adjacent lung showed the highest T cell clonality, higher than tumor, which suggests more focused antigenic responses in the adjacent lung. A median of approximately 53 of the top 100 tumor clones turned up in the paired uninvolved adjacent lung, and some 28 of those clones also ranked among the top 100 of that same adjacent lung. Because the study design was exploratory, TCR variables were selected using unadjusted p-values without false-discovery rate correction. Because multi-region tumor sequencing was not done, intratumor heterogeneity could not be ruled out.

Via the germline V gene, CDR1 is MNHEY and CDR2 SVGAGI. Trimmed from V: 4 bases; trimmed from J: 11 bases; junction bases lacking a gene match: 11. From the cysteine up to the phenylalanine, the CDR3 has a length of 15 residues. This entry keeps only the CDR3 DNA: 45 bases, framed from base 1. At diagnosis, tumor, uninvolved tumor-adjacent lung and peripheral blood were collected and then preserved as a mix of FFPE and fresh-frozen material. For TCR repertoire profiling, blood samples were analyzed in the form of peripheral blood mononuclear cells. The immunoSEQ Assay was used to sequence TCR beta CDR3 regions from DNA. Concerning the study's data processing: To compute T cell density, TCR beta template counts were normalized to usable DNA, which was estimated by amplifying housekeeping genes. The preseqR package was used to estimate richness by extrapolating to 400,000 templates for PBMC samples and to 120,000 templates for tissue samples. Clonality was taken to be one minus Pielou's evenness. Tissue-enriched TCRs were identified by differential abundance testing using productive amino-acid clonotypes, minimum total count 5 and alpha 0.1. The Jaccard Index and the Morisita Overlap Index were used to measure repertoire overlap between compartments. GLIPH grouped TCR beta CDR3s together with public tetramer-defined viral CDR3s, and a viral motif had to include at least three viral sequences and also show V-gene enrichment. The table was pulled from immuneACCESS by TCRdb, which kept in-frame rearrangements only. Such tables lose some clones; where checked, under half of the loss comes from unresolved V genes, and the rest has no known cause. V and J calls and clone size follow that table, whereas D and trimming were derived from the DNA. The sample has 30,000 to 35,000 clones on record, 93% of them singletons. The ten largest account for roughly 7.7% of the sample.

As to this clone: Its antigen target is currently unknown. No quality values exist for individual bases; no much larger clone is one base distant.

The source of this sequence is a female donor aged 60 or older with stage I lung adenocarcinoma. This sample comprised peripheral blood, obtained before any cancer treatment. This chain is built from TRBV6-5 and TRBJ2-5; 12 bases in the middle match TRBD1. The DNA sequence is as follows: TGTGCCAGCAGTTCACCCGGGACAGGGGGCAGAGAGCAGTACTTC. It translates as CASSSPGTGGREQYF.